These 5 T cell receptor beta chains came from one sample sequenced in a study of CD8 T cells in ankylosing spondylitis. General study results and limits: It appeared that ankylosing spondylitis blood was characterized by a TCR beta motif of fewer than ten highly homologous variants.

In TCRdb, the 5' RACE reads were re-called with MiXCR into one record per CDR3 protein. The sample lists 500,000 to 550,000 distinct CDR3 sequences, roughly 12% seen once, with approximately 6.3% in the top ten. Their target antigens are unknown. Source material: blood, either unsorted or a sorted T cell fraction (not recorded which). All receptors derive from a male donor with ankylosing spondylitis.

The rearrangement joins TRBV6-5 to TRBJ2-7; 10 bases are a match to TRBD1. This CDR3 has 15 residues. Looked up from germline, CDR1 is MNHEY and CDR2 is SVGAGI. V gave up 1 base and J gave up 6 bases; unmatched junction bases: 6. The CDR3 protein is CASSYLDRGKAEQYF. CDR3 coding DNA: TGTGCCAGCAGTTACTTGGACAGGGGGAAGGCCGAGCAGTACTTC.

This clonotype was seen repeatedly, ten times or more. The chain employs TRBV5-1 and TRBJ2-2, with 9 bases matching TRBD2. The CDR3 loop spans 15 amino acids. In germline, CDR1 is SGHRS, CDR2 YFSETQ. The junction had 7 bases not matched to a gene; V was cut back by 4 bases and J by 6 bases. The CDR3 DNA sequence: TGCGCCAGCAGCCTAGCGGGGTCCCCCTCCGGGGAGCTGTTTTTT. It yields the protein CASSLAGSPSGELFF.

The gene calls are TRBV7-2 and TRBJ2-3, with 8 bases fitting TRBD2. Looked up from germline, CDR1 is SGHTA and CDR2 is FQGNSA. The CDR3 sequence is 15 residues long. Germline trimming cut 3 bases from V and 7 bases from J; bases unmatched to any gene: 9. CDR3 loop: CASSFTSGQINTQYF. The CDR3 DNA reads as TGTGCCAGCAGCTTTACTAGCGGACAAATAAATACGCAGTATTTT.

The V gene is TRBV20-1, the J gene TRBJ2-1, with TRBD2 matching over 8 bases. The germline V gene encodes CDR1 DFQATT and CDR2 SNEGSKA (reference sequence). J lost 0 bases, V lost 4 bases, and 2 bases had no gene match. CDR3 size: 14 residues. CDR3 sequence: CSAIRGGSYNEQFF. The CDR3 nucleotides read TGCAGTGCTATTCGGGGGGGCTCCTACAATGAGCAGTTCTTC.

This clonotype was found a few times. The gene calls are TRBV11-3 and TRBJ2-3; perhaps D is TRBD1 or TRBD2 (5 bases each). With 1 base removed from V and 6 bases from J, the gap between germline ends came to 11 bases. CDR3 length equals 14 residues. Germline values: CDR1 SGHNT, CDR2 YENEEA. CDR3 bases: TGTGCCAGCAGCTTAGGGGACCCTGGGGATACGCAGTATTTT. The encoded protein is CASSLGDPGDTQYF.